Presented here are 32 T cell receptor beta chains from one specimen sequenced in a study of cytomegalovirus exposure and HLA in healthy donors. The PCR had 60 Vbeta and 13 Jbeta primers. TCRdb's copy holds only in-frame clones and misses some; the assay was immunoSEQ multiplex PCR. The sample records about 89,000 clones, less than 65% being singletons. Sequences were obtained from PBMCs. The receptors were sampled from a woman in her 30s in good health and CMV-seronegative.

The V gene is TRBV14, the J gene TRBJ2-7; D is possibly TRBD2 (6 bases). This CDR3 spans 15 amino acids. Germline lookup yields CDR1 SGHDN and CDR2 FVKESK. Trimming pared 4 bases from V and 4 bases from J, leaving 17 bases between. CDR3 loop: CASSLLGRERYEQYF. The CDR3 coding sequence is TGTGCCAGCAGCCTCCTGGGCCGGGAGAGGTACGAGCAGTACTTC.

The genes are TRBV5-1 and TRBJ1-6, with D possibly matching TRBD1 (5 bases). The CDR3 runs 17 residues. CDR1 is SGHRS, CDR2 YFSETQ, per germline. Trimming pared 0 bases from V and 10 bases from J, leaving 20 bases between. CDR3 protein: CASSLVGGWGNLSPLHF. Here the CDR3 DNA reads TGCGCCAGCAGCTTGGTCGGGGGTTGGGGAAATTTATCACCCCTCCACTTT.

The gene calls are TRBV5-1 and TRBJ2-1; TRBD1 is a possible D gene (7 bases). Germline CDR1 is SGHRS and CDR2 is YFSETQ. CDR3 length: 18 amino acids. V gave up 3 bases and J gave up 0 bases, with 19 bases separating them. CDR3 amino acids: CASSSGLQGGNSYNEQFF. For the CDR3, the DNA is TGCGCCAGCAGCTCGGGGCTGCAGGGGGGAAACTCCTACAATGAGCAGTTCTTC.

V is TRBV19 and J is TRBJ1-5, with D possibly being TRBD1 (6 bases). This CDR3 comprises 15 residues. Trimming shortened V by 3 bases and J by 3 bases, and 12 bases separated the two germline ends. The germline gives CDR1 LNHDA, CDR2 SQIVND (reference sequence). CDR3 in amino acids: CASSMQAGVNQPQHF. CDR3 sequence (DNA): TGTGCCAGTAGTATGCAAGCAGGGGTCAATCAGCCCCAGCATTTT.

The rearrangement links TRBV5-5 to TRBJ1-2, with TRBD1 identical over 9 bases. With 7 bases clipped from V and 2 bases from J, the junction kept 6 bases outside the gene matches. The CDR3 runs 14 residues. Germline values: CDR1 SGHKS, CDR2 YYEKEE (reference sequence). CDR3 loop: CASVAGQGNYGYTF. In nucleotides, the CDR3 is TGTGCCAGCGTCGCTGGACAGGGGAACTATGGCTACACCTTC.

This clone was counted a few times. This chain uses TRBV5-1 with TRBJ1-3; D is uncertain. Germline CDR1 is SGHRS and CDR2 is YFSETQ. There are 14 residues in the CDR3. Trimming shortened V by 0 bases and J by 0 bases, and 4 bases separated the two germline ends. The chain's CDR3 is CASSLESSGNTIYF. CDR3 sequence (DNA): TGCGCCAGCAGCTTGGAGAGCTCTGGAAACACCATATATTTT.

The rearrangement joins TRBV12-5 to TRBJ1-1; 7 nucleotides align to TRBD1. There are 17 residues in the CDR3. V lost 6 bases and J lost 3; bases outside the gene matches: 16. Per germline, CDR1 LGHNT and CDR2 FRNRAP. The CDR3 protein is CASGQRQGPNRDTEAFF. As DNA, the CDR3 is TGTGCTAGTGGCCAGAGACAGGGCCCCAACCGGGACACTGAAGCTTTCTTT. Variable domain in full (rest from reference TRBV12-5 and TRBJ1-1): DARVTQTPRHKVTEMGQEVTMRCQPILGHNTVFWYRQTMMQGLELLAYFRNRAPLDDSGMPKDRFSAEMPDATLATLKIQPSEPRDSAVYFCASGQRQGPNRDTEAFFGQGTRLTVV.

The rearrangement uses TRBV10-3 and TRBJ2-6; 11 bases align to TRBD2. The CDR3 sequence is 17 residues long. Trimming removed 4 bases from V and 0 bases from J; junction bases left unmatched: 2. Germline assignment: CDR1 ENHRY and CDR2 SYGVKD. The CDR3 here is CAISASGRSSGANVLTF. The CDR3 DNA sequence: TGTGCCATCAGTGCTAGCGGGAGGTCCTCTGGGGCCAACGTCCTGACTTTC.

V gene TRBV7-9 combines with J gene TRBJ2-5; 14 nucleotides agree with TRBD2. This CDR3 contains 17 residues. V lost 4 bases to trimming and J lost 1 base; unmatched junction nucleotides: 5. Germline CDR1 SEHNR, CDR2 FQNEAQ (reference sequence). CDR3 coding DNA: TGTGCCAGCAGCTCAGGTGGGACTAGCGGGAGCCAAGAGACCCAGTACTTC. Translating gives CASSSGGTSGSQETQYF.

The chain recombines TRBV7-8 with TRBJ2-7; perhaps TRBD1 as D (6 bases). From germline, CDR1 is SGHVS and CDR2 FQNEAQ. CDR3 size: 16 residues. V was pared by 0 bases and J by 1 base, with 13 bases between. CDR3 coding DNA: TGTGCCAGCAGCTTAGCTGGAAGGGGGAGTTCCTACGAGCAGTACTTC. Protein sequence: CASSLAGRGSSYEQYF.

This clone occurred once. This sequence joins TRBV6-1 and TRBJ2-2; no definite D call. Deletions cut 6 bases from V and 4 bases from J, with 9 bases between. CDR3 length: 13 amino acids. Germline V CDR1 and CDR2: MNHNS, SASEGT. The CDR3: CASRGLGTGELFF. CDR3 coding DNA: TGTGCCAGCAGGGGCTTAGGCACCGGGGAGCTGTTTTTT.

This chain uses TRBV6-6 with TRBJ2-7, with a tentative D call TRBD1 (6 bases). V was cut by 6 bases and J by 0 bases, with 15 bases left in between. Per germline, CDR1 MNHNY and CDR2 SVGAGI (reference sequence). The CDR3 runs 15 residues. In DNA form, the CDR3 reads TGTGCCAGCAGACACCAACAGGGCGGCTCCTACGAGCAGTACTTC. This sequence encodes CASRHQQGGSYEQYF.

This sequence joins TRBV2 and TRBJ2-2; D is possibly TRBD2 (5 bases). The V gene's germline CDR1 is SNHLY and CDR2 FYNNEI. Trimming pared 10 bases from V and 6 bases from J, leaving 18 bases between. The CDR3 loop spans 14 amino acids. The CDR3 here is CATKGSEGSGELFF. The CDR3 nucleotides are TGTGCCACCAAGGGAAGTGAGGGCTCCGGGGAGCTGTTTTTT.

This clone was detected a few times. This chain links TRBV2 with TRBJ2-7, with D maybe TRBD1 (5 bases). Looked up from germline, CDR1 is SNHLY and CDR2 is FYNNEI. Trimming took off 8 bases at V and 0 bases at J, with 14 bases between the two ends. This CDR3 comprises 14 residues. CDR3 sequence: CASGRRDTSYEQYF. The DNA for the CDR3 is TGTGCCAGCGGGCGCAGGGATACCTCCTACGAGCAGTACTTC.

The chain uses TRBV7-9 and TRBJ2-7, with a tentative D call TRBD2 (6 bases). Trimming took off 6 bases at V and 3 bases at J, with 12 bases between the two ends. The germline V gene encodes CDR1 SEHNR and CDR2 FQNEAQ (reference sequence). CDR3 length equals 13 residues. The CDR3 DNA reads as TGTGCCAGCAGGAACGGCGGGGTCTACGAGCAGTACTTC. It yields the protein CASRNGGVYEQYF.

This sequence joins TRBV19 and TRBJ1-5, with D possibly TRBD1 on 6 matching bases. The CDR3 contains 13 residues. The V gene lost 10 bases and the J gene lost 5 bases, with 15 bases spanning the gap. Germline V gene sequence: CDR1 LNHDA, CDR2 SQIVND (reference sequence). CDR3 DNA: TGTGCCACTAAAGTCCCAGGGGATCAGCCCCAGCATTTT. Translating it yields CATKVPGDQPQHF.

V usage is TRBV4-2 and J usage is TRBJ2-1; 8 nucleotides align to TRBD2. Germline loops: CDR1 LGHNA, CDR2 YNFKEQ. V shed 3 bases and J 0 bases; nucleotides not matched to a gene: 4. This CDR3 comprises 16 residues. The CDR3 is CASSHPSGSSYNEQFF. CDR3 nucleotide sequence: TGTGCCAGCAGCCATCCGAGCGGGAGCTCCTACAATGAGCAGTTCTTC.

Only a few counts were recorded for this clone. This CDR3 reads CASSLLPRTDSPLHF. The CDR3 DNA reads as TGCGCCAGCAGCCTCCTACCTCGGACAGATTCACCCCTCCACTTT. This chain joins TRBV4-1 and TRBJ1-6, with a tentative D call TRBD1 (6 bases). The CDR3 sequence is 15 residues long. The germline V gene encodes CDR1 MGHRA and CDR2 YSYEKL. V lost 4 bases, J lost 8 bases, and 15 bases lay in between.

This clone was detected a few times. The chain links TRBV5-1 to TRBJ2-7, with 8 bases matching TRBD2. The CDR3 runs 18 residues. CDR1 and CDR2 (germline): SGHRS, YFSETQ. V trimming: 1 base; J trimming: 5 bases; junction bases outside the gene matches: 17. CDR3: CASSLWGALAGSPHEQYF. CDR3 DNA: TGCGCCAGCAGCTTGTGGGGGGCCCTAGCGGGTTCCCCCCACGAGCAGTACTTC. The entire variable domain, with the rest obtained from reference TRBV5-1 and TRBJ2-7, is as follows: KAGVTQTPRYLIKTRGQQVTLSCSPISGHRSVSWYQQTPGQGLQFLFEYFSETQRNKGNFPGRFSGRQFSNSRSEMNVSTLELGDSALYLCASSLWGALAGSPHEQYFGPGTRLTVT.

The chain recombines TRBV10-3 with TRBJ1-6; possibly TRBD1 for D (5 bases). This CDR3 comprises 14 residues. Germline V gene data show CDR1 as ENHRY and CDR2 as SYGVKD. V was trimmed by 8 bases and J by 7 bases, leaving 15 bases between them. CDR3 region: CAISAGLGNSPLHF. The CDR3 DNA reads as TGTGCCATCTCGGCAGGGCTTGGGAATTCACCCCTCCACTTT.

The rearrangement links TRBV16 to TRBJ2-3, with unresolved D. The germline CDR1 and CDR2 sequences are KGHSY and FQNENV. The CDR3 is made up of 14 amino acids. V lost 7 bases, J lost 1 base, and 12 bases lay in between. The CDR3 spells CASTLRLRTDTQYF. CDR3 bases: TGTGCCAGCACCCTTAGACTCCGCACAGATACGCAGTATTTT.

The V gene is TRBV5-6, the J gene TRBJ2-6; a weak D match, TRBD2 (6 bases). CDR1 is SGHDT and CDR2 is YYEEEE in the germline V gene. The CDR3 covers 16 residues. V dropped 5 bases and J dropped 0 bases, with 12 bases sitting between them. DNA for the CDR3: TGTGCCAGCAGGGGACTGGACTACTCTGGGGCCAACGTCCTGACTTTC. As protein: CASRGLDYSGANVLTF. Full variable domain (rest looked up from reference TRBV5-6 and TRBJ2-6): DAGVTQSPTHLIKTRGQQVTLRCSPKSGHDTVSWYQQALGQGPQFIFQYYEEEERQRGNFPDRFSGHQFPNYSSELNVNALLLGDSALYLCASRGLDYSGANVLTFGAGSRLTVL.

This clone was seen a handful of times. This chain links TRBV13 with TRBJ2-7, with 10 bases fitting TRBD2. Trimming took 4 bases from V and 5 from J; bases not matched to a gene: 23. Germline-derived CDR1 and CDR2 are PRHDT and FYEKMQ (reference sequence). CDR3 length: 20 residues. CDR3 in DNA: TGTGCCAGCAGCTGGGGGTTAAACAGCGGGGGGGCCACCTCTAGGAACGAGCAGTACTTC. Its translation: CASSWGLNSGGATSRNEQYF. Full variable domain (missing parts from reference TRBV13 and TRBJ2-7): AAGVIQSPRHLIKEKRETATLKCYPIPRHDTVYWYQQGPGQDPQFLISFYEKMQSDKGSIPDRFSAQQFSDYHSELNMSSLELGDSALYFCASSWGLNSGGATSRNEQYFGPGTRLTVT.

This clone was recorded once. The chain carries TRBV29-1 and TRBJ1-2; D ambiguous. This CDR3 is built from 12 residues. The V gene lost 3 bases and the J gene lost 4 bases, with 9 bases spanning the gap. Germline V gene lookup returns CDR1 SQVTM and CDR2 ANQGSEA. The CDR3 DNA is TGCAGCGTTGAGGCAACACCCTATGGCTACACCTTC. Its translation is CSVEATPYGYTF.

The chain uses TRBV4-1 and TRBJ1-3, with 7 bases fitting TRBD1. Germline lookup yields CDR1 MGHRA and CDR2 YSYEKL. Trimming cost V 4 bases and J 5 bases; bases outside gene matches: 8. CDR3 length equals 15 residues. CDR3 sequence (DNA): TGCGCCAGCAGCCCTGACAGGGATGAGAGAAACACCATATATTTT. It specifies CASSPDRDERNTIYF.

This clone was picked up a small number of times. V gene TRBV15 combines with J gene TRBJ2-6; unclear D gene. The length of the CDR3 is 18 residues. V lost 0 bases and J lost 0, with 12 bases in between. CDR1 and CDR2 (germline): LNHNV, YYDKDF (reference sequence). In nucleotides, the CDR3 is TGTGCCACCAGCAGAGATACAAAGTTCTTCTCTGGGGCCAACGTCCTGACTTTC. Amino acids: CATSRDTKFFSGANVLTF.

This chain links TRBV29-1 with TRBJ2-3, with TRBD2 matching over 7 bases. Germline CDR1 reads SQVTM; CDR2 reads ANQGSEA. V lost 4 bases and J lost 11; bases outside the gene matches: 3. The CDR3 totals 10 residues. In DNA, the CDR3 is TGCAGCGTTGGAGCGGGACGGCAGTATTTT. Its translation: CSVGAGRQYF.

V is TRBV27 and J is TRBJ1-1; 8 bases fit TRBD1. This CDR3 comprises 15 residues. Germline V gene lookup returns CDR1 MNHEY and CDR2 SMNVEV (reference sequence). Germline trimming cut 2 bases from V and 5 bases from J; bases unmatched to any gene: 7. CDR3 nucleotides: TGTGCCAGCAGTTTACTTACAGGGGGGAAAACTGAAGCTTTCTTT. Translating gives CASSLLTGGKTEAFF.

The gene calls are TRBV10-1 and TRBJ2-1; TRBD2 matches 11 bases. J was trimmed by 8 bases and V by 5 bases; bases with no gene match: 8. This CDR3 is built from 15 residues. CDR1 and CDR2 from the germline V gene are WNHNN and SYGVQD (reference sequence). The CDR3 here is CASSLAGGPTHEQFF. In DNA, the CDR3 is TGCGCCAGCAGTTTAGCGGGAGGGCCAACCCATGAGCAGTTCTTC.

The V call is TRBV5-1, the J call TRBJ1-1, with 12 bases fitting TRBD1. Germline V gene sequence: CDR1 SGHRS, CDR2 YFSETQ. Trimming cost V 4 bases and J 1 base; bases outside gene matches: 5. This CDR3 has 16 amino acids. For the CDR3, the DNA is TGCGCCAGCAGCAGTGGGACAGGGGGCCGGAACACTGAAGCTTTCTTT. It encodes CASSSGTGGRNTEAFF.

The CDR3, as DNA: TGTGCTAGTGGTAAGGCAGGGAATCAGCCCCAGCATTTT. The encoded protein is CASGKAGNQPQHF. The chain uses TRBV12-5 and TRBJ1-5; weak D call: TRBD1 (5 bases). The CDR3 sequence is 13 residues long. Germline V gene lookup returns CDR1 LGHNT and CDR2 FRNRAP. Trimming pared 5 bases from V and 4 bases from J, leaving 9 bases between.

The genes are TRBV28 and TRBJ2-7; D gene ambiguous. Trimming left V 8 bases short and J 2 bases short, with 16 bases between. The CDR3 has 14 amino acids. Germline CDR1 and CDR2: MDHEN and SYDVKM. As DNA, the CDR3 is TGTGCCAGCCTTTCCCCCGGGTTACCCTACGAGCAGTACTTC. As protein: CASLSPGLPYEQYF. The whole variable domain, filled in from reference TRBV28 and TRBJ2-7, reads DVKVTQSSRYLVKRTGEKVFLECVQDMDHENMFWYRQDPGLGLRLIYFSYDVKMKEKGDIPEGYSVSREKKERFSLILESASTNQTSMYLCASLSPGLPYEQYFGPGTRLTVT.